A single sample gave rise to the 20 T cell receptor beta chains below, sequenced in a study of Graves' ophthalmopathy and Graves' hyperthyroidism. RNA transcripts served as template for amplifying TCR beta CDR3 sequences. HTBI primers were used in a first-round RT-PCR, which preceded a second-round multiplex PCR. TCRdb itself ran the multiplex PCR reads through MiXCR, one entry per CDR3 protein. The data hold more than 150,000 distinct CDR3 sequences, with 37% observed a single time. Sequences were obtained from peripheral blood. The receptors were gathered from a woman in her thirties or forties with Graves' ophthalmopathy.

This clonotype was detected ten times or more. The chain is built from TRBV7-2 and TRBJ2-5, with 7 positions matching TRBD1. This CDR3 is built from 15 residues. Looked up from germline, CDR1 is SGHTA and CDR2 is FQGNSA. V lost 9 bases to trimming and J lost 4 bases; unmatched junction nucleotides: 14. The CDR3 loop is CASIGPTGFPETQYF. The DNA for the CDR3 is TGTGCCAGTATAGGCCCGACAGGGTTTCCAGAGACCCAGTACTTC.

This clonotype came up many times. The chain is built from TRBV20-1 and TRBJ1-1, with a tentative D call TRBD1 (5 bases). Trimming shortened V by 5 bases and J by 4 bases, and 17 bases separated the two germline ends. The germline V gene has CDR1 DFQATT and CDR2 SNEGSKA (reference sequence). This CDR3 comprises 14 residues. This CDR3 is CSALDTGRATEAFF. In nucleotides, the CDR3 is TGCAGTGCTCTCGACACGGGGCGGGCCACTGAAGCTTTCTTT.

Here the CDR3 reads CASSPTGGRETQYF. CDR3 nucleotides: TGTGCCAGCAGCCCCACGGGGGGTAGAGAGACCCAGTACTTC. The chain couples TRBV11-2 to TRBJ2-5; 7 nucleotides line up with TRBD2. This CDR3 is built from 14 residues. Per germline, CDR1 SGHAT and CDR2 FQNNGV. J gave up 4 bases and V 5 bases, and 7 bases lay outside the gene matches.

This chain links TRBV7-2 with TRBJ1-1, with no clear D. The CDR3 is 14 residues long. V dropped 4 bases and J dropped 7 bases, with 16 bases sitting between them. Germline V gene data show CDR1 as SGHTA and CDR2 as FQGNSA. The CDR3 DNA reads TGTGCCAGCAGCTCTCAAAGTGGCAGTCTTGAAGCTTTCTTT. Its translation: CASSSQSGSLEAFF.

This clonotype has a count of ten or more. This chain joins TRBV6-2 or TRBV6-3 and TRBJ2-2; 10 positions match TRBD1. With V trimmed by 6 bases and J by 7 bases, 8 bases remained unmatched. This CDR3 has 15 amino acids. In germline, CDR1 is MNHEY, CDR2 SVGEGT. CDR3 DNA sequence: TGTGCCAGCAGAACCCGGGACAGGGGATTCGGGGAGCTGTTTTTT. It yields the protein CASRTRDRGFGELFF.

This clonotype came up many times. The CDR3 DNA follows: TGTGCCAGCAGTGATCCCCGGGGGCCAACAGGCTATGGCTACACCTTC. This gives the protein CASSDPRGPTGYGYTF. The V and J genes are TRBV6-1 and TRBJ1-2; D is perhaps TRBD1 (6 bases). The CDR3 is made up of 16 amino acids. Trimming removed 3 bases from V and 4 bases from J, with 18 bases in between. Germline V CDR1 and CDR2: MNHNS, SASEGT.

This clonotype came up many times. This rearrangement joins TRBV7-9 to TRBJ2-2; D not resolved. The CDR3 length is 15 residues. Germline V gives CDR1 SEHNR, CDR2 FQNEAQ (reference sequence). The V end lost 2 bases, the J end lost 2 bases, and 9 bases lay between the germline ends. For the CDR3, the DNA is TGTGCCAGCAGCTTAACGAACAGTAACACCGGGGAGCTGTTTTTT. This encodes CASSLTNSNTGELFF.

There are many counts of this clonotype. A much larger clone sits a single nucleotide away, making a read error possible. V is TRBV7-2 and J is TRBJ2-7; no clear D gene. Trimming took off 7 bases at V and 0 bases at J, with 4 bases between the two ends. CDR3 length equals 11 residues. Germline values: CDR1 SGHTA, CDR2 FQGNSA. Here the CDR3 reads CASTPSYEQYF. DNA for the CDR3: TGTGCCAGCACCCCCTCCTACGAGCAGTACTTC.

The chain combines TRBV7-2 with TRBJ1-6; 8 nucleotides line up with TRBD1. The CDR3 consists of 13 residues. Germline V gene lookup returns CDR1 SGHTA and CDR2 FQGNSA. The V segment lost 5 bases and the J segment 12 bases; nucleotides outside the gene matches: 6. The CDR3 DNA reads TGTGCCAGCAGCACGGACAGGGAAAGACCCCTCCACTTT. Its protein product is CASSTDRERPLHF.

This chain links TRBV24-1 with TRBJ1-5; D is possibly TRBD1 (6 bases). Germline V gives CDR1 KGHDR, CDR2 SFDVKD. The CDR3 runs 14 residues. The ends were cut back, 2 bases at V and 4 bases at J, with 8 bases in the middle. CDR3 protein: CATSDWTANQPQHF. Written as DNA, the CDR3 is TGTGCCACCAGTGATTGGACAGCTAATCAGCCCCAGCATTTT.

This clonotype has a count of ten or more. The chain uses TRBV3-1 and TRBJ1-2; 7 bases map to TRBD1. CDR3 length equals 14 residues. V was pared by 4 bases and J by 3 bases, with 5 bases of the junction left unmatched. Per germline, CDR1 LGHDT and CDR2 YNNKEL (reference sequence). CDR3 sequence (DNA): TGTGCCAGCAGCCTTACAGGGGTGGACTATGGCTACACCTTC. It translates to CASSLTGVDYGYTF.

This sequence joins TRBV20-1 and TRBJ2-5; D call uncertain. Germline CDR1 reads DFQATT; CDR2 reads SNEGSKA (reference sequence). V lost 3 bases, J lost 2 bases, and 7 bases lay in between. This CDR3 is built from 12 residues. The CDR3 DNA sequence: TGCAGTGCTAGGGCCAGTCAAGAGACCCAGTACTTC. Protein product: CSARASQETQYF.

The chain recombines TRBV28 with TRBJ2-5, with TRBD2 matching 8 bases. With 6 bases clipped from V and 4 bases from J, the junction kept 7 bases outside the gene matches. The CDR3 is made up of 14 amino acids. Germline V gene lookup returns CDR1 MDHEN and CDR2 SYDVKM. CDR3: CASSPGGLGETQYF. The CDR3, as DNA: TGTGCCAGCAGCCCGGGGGGGCTCGGAGAGACCCAGTACTTC.

This clonotype has a handful of counts. The rearrangement uses TRBV6-2 or TRBV6-3 and TRBJ2-3, with TRBD2 identical over 9 bases. The CDR3 totals 15 residues. CDR1 is MNHEY and CDR2 is SVGEGT in the germline V gene. Trimming at V came to 6 bases and at J to 1 base, leaving 5 bases not matched to a gene. The CDR3 is CASRNSGGGTDTQYF. Here the CDR3 DNA reads TGTGCCAGCAGAAATAGCGGGGGTGGCACAGATACGCAGTATTTT.

This clonotype was detected ten times or more. V usage is TRBV20-1 and J usage is TRBJ2-5; TRBD2 matches 7 bases. Per the germline V gene, CDR1 is DFQATT and CDR2 is SNEGSKA (reference sequence). The junction had 12 bases not matched to a gene; V was cut back by 6 bases and J by 5 bases. The CDR3 totals 14 residues. The CDR3 DNA sequence: TGCAGTGCCCCCAAGTCGGGGGGTGACGAGACCCAGTACTTC. This translates into CSAPKSGGDETQYF.

This clonotype occurred once. The chain uses TRBV11-3 and TRBJ2-5, with TRBD2 matching over 9 bases. The CDR3 has 17 residues. V trimming: 3 bases; J trimming: 1 base; junction bases outside the gene matches: 9. The germline V gene has CDR1 SGHNT and CDR2 YENEEA. For the CDR3, the DNA is TGTGCCAGCAGCTTCAACCCTCCGACTAGCGGCCAAGAGACCCAGTACTTC. It yields the protein CASSFNPPTSGQETQYF.

The V and J genes are TRBV28 and TRBJ1-2, with 9 positions matching TRBD1. The germline gives CDR1 MDHEN, CDR2 SYDVKM. J gave up 4 bases and V 6 bases, and 9 bases lay outside the gene matches. The CDR3 covers 15 residues. The CDR3 coding sequence is TGTGCCAGCAGCCAAACAGGGGGCGCTAGCTATGGCTACACCTTC. Protein sequence: CASSQTGGASYGYTF.

There are many counts of this clonotype. This rearrangement joins TRBV20-1 to TRBJ2-5; 9 bases match TRBD1. The V gene's germline CDR1 is DFQATT and CDR2 SNEGSKA (reference sequence). The CDR3 is made up of 14 amino acids. The CDR3: CSPARDREGETQYF. CDR3 DNA sequence: TGCAGCCCTGCCAGGGACAGGGAGGGGGAGACCCAGTACTTC.

This clonotype was detected ten times or more. The CDR3 protein is CASTPVRTDYGYTF. CDR3 sequence (DNA): TGTGCCAGCACTCCCGTCCGGACAGACTATGGCTACACCTTC. The chain employs TRBV12-3 or TRBV12-4 and TRBJ1-2; TRBD1 is a possible D gene (6 bases). The CDR3 is 14 amino acids. With 7 bases removed from V and 3 bases from J, the gap between germline ends came to 15 bases.

This clonotype has a single count. The V call is TRBV7-9, the J call TRBJ2-7; D is perhaps TRBD1 (6 bases). The CDR3 has 14 residues. Trimming removed 7 bases at V and 5 bases at J, with 18 bases between. Germline V gene data show CDR1 as SEHNR and CDR2 as FQNEAQ (reference sequence). CDR3 coding DNA: TGTGCCAGCACCGAAAGGGGGAGTTCCCACGAGCAGTACTTC. It codes for CASTERGSSHEQYF.